Shown below are 24 T cell receptor beta chains from a single sample sequenced in a study of blood T cell repertoires in COVID-19. Profiling relied on immunoSEQ multiplex PCR, and the TCRdb table lists in-frame clones only, not all of them. The sample yields 140,000 to 150,000 clones, about 85% seen once. Sequenced sample: peripheral blood. The receptor set was obtained from a human donor with COVID-19, enrolled during active disease. The donor label of this sample is uncertain.

The chain carries TRBV6-5 and TRBJ1-2; D might be TRBD1 (6 bases). In germline, CDR1 is MNHEY, CDR2 SVGAGI. The CDR3 loop spans 12 amino acids. Trimming removed 6 bases from V and 5 bases from J, with 10 bases in between. This CDR3 reads CASSVTGYGYTF. CDR3 nucleotide sequence: TGTGCCAGCAGCGTAACAGGGTATGGCTACACCTTC.

The chain couples TRBV6-6 to TRBJ2-6; possible D gene TRBD1, 6 bases. The germline V gene has CDR1 MNHNY and CDR2 SVGAGI (reference sequence). Trimming removed 5 bases at V and 4 bases at J, with 21 bases between. The CDR3 sequence is 18 residues long. The CDR3 nucleotides are TGTGCCAGCAGTCCCCGTACAGGGCTCGGTGGCGGGGCCAACGTCCTGACTTTC. Translated: CASSPRTGLGGGANVLTF.

J is TRBJ2-5 and V is TRBV7-9; tentative D call: TRBD2 (5 bases). CDR1 SEHNR and CDR2 FQNEAQ come from the germline V gene (reference sequence). Trimming removed 3 bases at V and 3 bases at J, with 8 bases between. CDR3 size: 13 residues. CDR3 region: CASSLRGKETQYF. CDR3 nucleotide sequence: TGTGCCAGCAGCTTGAGAGGGAAAGAGACCCAGTACTTC. Supplemented by reference TRBV7-9 and TRBJ2-5, the full variable domain reads DTGVSQNPRHKITKRGQNVTFRCDPISEHNRLYWYRQTLGQGPEFLTYFQNEAQLEKSRLLSDRFSAERPKGSFSTLEIQRTEQGDSAMYLCASSLRGKETQYFGPGTRLLVL.

This chain joins TRBV4-2 and TRBJ2-3, with 8 bases lining up with TRBD2. Looked up from germline, CDR1 is LGHNA and CDR2 is YNFKEQ. The J segment lost 4 bases and the V segment lost 1 base, leaving 10 bases of the junction unmatched. CDR3 length: 17 residues. In DNA, the CDR3 is TGTGCCAGCAGCCAAGCCCCTTGGACTAGCAGATCAGATACGCAGTATTTT. This translates into CASSQAPWTSRSDTQYF.

This rearrangement joins TRBV13 to TRBJ2-5; D is unresolved. Germline V gene lookup returns CDR1 PRHDT and CDR2 FYEKMQ (reference sequence). The CDR3 contains 11 residues. V lost 3 bases and J 5 bases, leaving 4 bases between the germline ends. The CDR3 DNA is TGTGCCAGCAGCTTTCGGGAGACCCAGTACTTC. Its translation: CASSFRETQYF.

The rearrangement joins TRBV5-1 to TRBJ1-5; D call uncertain. Germline V CDR1 and CDR2: SGHRS, YFSETQ. This CDR3 is built from 14 residues. Trimming removed 4 bases at V and 4 bases at J, with 12 bases between. The CDR3 DNA sequence: TGCGCCAGCAGCAAGGACGGGGTGAATCAGCCCCAGCATTTT. This sequence encodes CASSKDGVNQPQHF.

The chain joins TRBV24-1 to TRBJ1-5, with D possibly TRBD1 on 6 matching bases. CDR1 is KGHDR and CDR2 is SFDVKD in the germline V gene. The CDR3 loop spans 18 amino acids. Trimming shortened V by 4 bases and J by 2 bases, and 20 bases separated the two germline ends. CDR3 loop: CATSDHRTAGVGNQPQHF. The CDR3, as DNA: TGTGCCACCAGTGACCACCGGACAGCGGGAGTAGGCAATCAGCCCCAGCATTTT.

The genes are TRBV5-5 and TRBJ1-5; 8 bases are shared with TRBD1. The CDR3 spans 14 residues. Unmatched junction bases numbered 2, after V lost 3 bases and J lost 3 bases. Germline loops: CDR1 SGHKS, CDR2 YYEKEE (reference sequence). The CDR3 bases are TGTGCCAGCAGCTGGGACAGGTACAATCAGCCCCAGCATTTT. It yields the protein CASSWDRYNQPQHF.

V is TRBV3-1 (or the pseudogene TRBV3-2) and J is TRBJ2-7, with TRBD1 matching 8 bases. CDR1 is LGHDT and CDR2 is YNNKEL in the germline V gene (reference sequence). The V and J ends lost 4 bases and 3 bases, in that order; junction bases with no gene match: 8. This CDR3 contains 15 residues. As DNA, the CDR3 is TGTGCCAGCAGCCCTTCGGACAGGGAAATCTACGAGCAGTACTTC. It specifies CASSPSDREIYEQYF.

The chain has TRBV5-1 and TRBJ2-7; 14 bases are shared with TRBD2. Germline V lookup: CDR1 SGHRS, CDR2 YFSETQ. V shed 4 bases and J 3 bases; nucleotides not matched to a gene: 3. The CDR3 consists of 15 residues. CDR3: CASSTGTSGSYEQYF. CDR3 sequence (DNA): TGCGCCAGCAGCACGGGGACTAGCGGGAGCTACGAGCAGTACTTC.

This sequence joins TRBV5-1 and TRBJ1-1; 8 nucleotides line up with TRBD1. The germline CDR1 and CDR2 sequences are SGHRS and YFSETQ. After removal of 0 bases from V and 3 bases from J, the junction contained 7 bases not matched to a gene. This CDR3 comprises 16 residues. The CDR3 loop reads CASSLDPDRVYTEAFF. The CDR3 nucleotides are TGCGCCAGCAGCTTGGACCCGGACAGGGTGTACACTGAAGCTTTCTTT. Complete variable domain (other parts from reference TRBV5-1 and TRBJ1-1): KAGVTQTPRYLIKTRGQQVTLSCSPISGHRSVSWYQQTPGQGLQFLFEYFSETQRNKGNFPGRFSGRQFSNSRSEMNVSTLELGDSALYLCASSLDPDRVYTEAFFGQGTRLTVV.

V usage is TRBV11-2 and J usage is TRBJ1-4; TRBD1 agrees at 10 bases. Germline V gene data show CDR1 as SGHAT and CDR2 as FQNNGV. J was trimmed by 8 bases and V by 5 bases; bases with no gene match: 8. The CDR3 runs 15 residues. For the CDR3, the DNA is TGTGCCAGCAGCGAGACAGGGGGCTACCTCGAAAAACTGTTTTTT. Protein sequence: CASSETGGYLEKLFF.

The V gene is TRBV5-1, the J gene TRBJ1-2; D is perhaps TRBD1 (6 bases). Germline assignment: CDR1 SGHRS and CDR2 YFSETQ. V lost 1 base to trimming and J lost 4 bases, with 14 bases between them. The CDR3 has 15 amino acids. CDR3 residues: CASSLRQGTIYGYTF. The CDR3 coding sequence is TGCGCCAGCAGCTTGAGGCAGGGGACAATCTATGGCTACACCTTC.

The J gene is TRBJ2-4, the V gene TRBV5-4; possibly TRBD1 for D (5 bases). The CDR3 is made up of 14 amino acids. Germline V gene data show CDR1 as SGHNT and CDR2 as YYREEE (reference sequence). V dropped 1 base and J dropped 4 bases, with 9 bases sitting between them. CDR3 bases: TGTGCCAGCAGCTTGCAGGGTACAAAAAACATTCAGTACTTC. It translates to CASSLQGTKNIQYF.

CDR3 nucleotide sequence: TGTGCCTGGAGTGTTCTAGCGGGGGGGCCCCACGAGCAGTACTTC. Translating gives CAWSVLAGGPHEQYF. V gene TRBV30 combines with J gene TRBJ2-7, with TRBD2 matching over 12 bases. Germline values: CDR1 GTSNPN, CDR2 SVGIG (reference sequence). The ends lost 0 bases at V and 5 bases at J; junction bases unmatched: 5. The CDR3 spans 15 residues.

This chain joins TRBV6-5 and TRBJ2-2, with a tentative D call TRBD2 (6 bases). The CDR3 contains 14 residues. Looked up from germline, CDR1 is MNHEY and CDR2 is SVGAGI. The V end lost 10 bases, the J end lost 0 bases, and 12 bases lay between the germline ends. CDR3 sequence: CATWDLANTGELFF. The CDR3 nucleotides are TGTGCCACCTGGGACTTGGCGAACACCGGGGAGCTGTTTTTT.

The chain uses TRBV3-1 (or the pseudogene TRBV3-2) and TRBJ2-7; D remains ambiguous. CDR1 is LGHDT and CDR2 is YNNKEL in the germline V gene (reference sequence). This CDR3 contains 16 residues. V was pared by 0 bases and J by 3 bases, with 15 bases between. The chain's CDR3 is CASSQDLLVSVYEQYF. CDR3 nucleotides: TGTGCCAGCAGCCAAGATCTTCTGGTAAGCGTCTACGAGCAGTACTTC.

The chain couples TRBV9 to TRBJ1-1, with D tentatively TRBD1 (6 bases). V shed 3 bases and J shed 3 bases, with 12 bases lying between them. The germline V gene encodes CDR1 SGDLS and CDR2 YYNGEE. The CDR3 spans 14 residues. CDR3: CASSATPGDTEAFF. The CDR3, as DNA: TGTGCCAGCAGCGCAACCCCAGGGGACACTGAAGCTTTCTTT.

This chain connects TRBV3-1 (or the pseudogene TRBV3-2) to TRBJ2-2, with 7 nucleotides matching TRBD2. J was trimmed by 0 bases and V by 4 bases; bases with no gene match: 8. The germline V gene has CDR1 LGHDT and CDR2 YNNKEL (reference sequence). The CDR3 sequence is 17 residues long. CDR3 coding DNA: TGTGCCAGCAGCCCCTTCGGACTAGGATCGAACACCGGGGAGCTGTTTTTT. As protein: CASSPFGLGSNTGELFF.

For this clone: A far more abundant clone sits one base away, making this likely a read error. The chain is built from TRBV6-5 and TRBJ1-5; TRBD1 aligns across 7 bases. Germline V lookup: CDR1 MNHEY, CDR2 SVGAGI. The CDR3 is 12 residues long. Trimming cost V 6 bases and J 6 bases; bases outside gene matches: 2. The CDR3 protein is CASRTGFQPQHF. CDR3 sequence (DNA): TGTGCCAGCAGGACAGGGTTTCAGCCCCAGCATTTT.

V and J are TRBV19 and TRBJ1-6; D is undetermined. The V end lost 1 base, the J end lost 14 bases, and 12 bases lay between the germline ends. The CDR3 totals 13 residues. CDR1 and CDR2 from the germline V gene are LNHDA and SQIVND (reference sequence). CDR3: CASSIAGRASLHF. In DNA form, the CDR3 reads TGTGCCAGTAGTATAGCGGGGAGAGCATCCCTCCACTTT. Full variable domain (outside the CDR3, taken from reference TRBV19 and TRBJ1-6): DGGITQSPKYLFRKEGQNVTLSCEQNLNHDAMYWYRQDPGQGLRLIYYSQIVNDFQKGDIAEGYSVSREKKESFPLTVTSAQKNPTAFYLCASSIAGRASLHFGNGTRLTVT.

The chain combines TRBV10-3 with TRBJ1-1; 8 bases agree with TRBD1. V lost 8 bases to trimming and J lost 2 bases; unmatched junction nucleotides: 4. Per the germline V gene, CDR1 is ENHRY and CDR2 is SYGVKD. The CDR3 totals 13 residues. The chain's CDR3 is CAISGTGNTEAFF. CDR3 bases: TGTGCCATCTCCGGGACAGGTAACACTGAAGCTTTCTTT.

CDR3 region: CASSLGGVSTDTQYF. The CDR3 DNA sequence: TGTGCCAGCAGCTTAGGCGGGGTTAGCACAGATACGCAGTATTTT. V and J are TRBV7-3 and TRBJ2-3; a possible D gene is TRBD2 (6 bases). This CDR3 comprises 15 residues. The V gene's germline CDR1 is SGHTA and CDR2 FQGTGA. Trimming left V 2 bases short and J 0 bases short, with 9 bases between. The whole variable domain, remainder taken from reference TRBV7-3 and TRBJ2-3, is GAGVSQTPSNKVTEKGKYVELRCDPISGHTALYWYRQSLGQGPEFLIYFQGTGAADDSGLPNDRFFAVRPEGSVSTLKIQRTERGDSAVYLCASSLGGVSTDTQYFGPGTRLTVL.

The sample holds one count of this clone. The genes are TRBV2 and TRBJ2-5; D is unclear. With 8 bases removed from V and 3 bases from J, the gap between germline ends came to 10 bases. CDR1 is SNHLY, CDR2 FYNNEI, per germline. CDR3 size: 12 residues. The CDR3 region has the DNA TGTGCCAGCGGAAGCGTTAAAGAGACCCAGTACTTC. As protein: CASGSVKETQYF.